This TCR beta chain is from a study of blood T cell repertoires in COVID-19. Study-level background: Sites in the United States, Italy and Spain provided acute and convalescent COVID-19 samples. T cells, B-cell-depleted T cells, or PBMCs provided the cDNA or gDNA that served as material.

The CDR3 sequence is 13 residues long. V lost 8 bases and J lost 8; bases outside the gene matches: 14. Germline CDR1 GTSNPN, CDR2 SVGIG (reference sequence). The Seattle patients joined while their infection was active and were tracked longitudinally afterward. Profiled with immunoSEQ multiplex PCR; TCRdb holds only in-frame clones, not every one. This sample carries 200,000 to 250,000 clones, 92% of them seen once, and the ten largest clones take more than 0.7%. The specimen was peripheral blood. This chain connects TRBV30 to TRBJ1-1, with TRBD1 identical over 7 bases. The clonotype was recovered from a man between 60 and 75 years old with COVID-19, enrolled during active disease. In DNA, the CDR3 is TGTGCCCTTGAGAGACAGGGAAAACAAGAAGCTTTCTTT. Protein: CALERQGKQEAFF.